This T cell receptor beta chain was profiled in a study of CD8 T cells in ankylosing spondylitis. Regarding the study as a whole: A number of the motif variants had already been described in reactive arthritis synovial fluid and blood. What seemed typical of ankylosing spondylitis blood was a TCR beta motif built from several highly homologous variants. Matched ankylosing spondylitis synovial fluid reportedly contained a significantly enriched population of disease-linked clones.

This clonotype was counted a few times. Its antigen remains unidentified. Scientists made TCR beta libraries using quantitative 5'-RACE with molecular barcodes. Via MiXCR, TCRdb re-called the 5' RACE reads, giving one row per CDR3 protein. Among some 840,000 distinct CDR3 sequences listed, about 12% were seen once. Sequences were obtained from blood, either unsorted or a sorted T cell fraction (not recorded which). This sequence originates from a male donor with ankylosing spondylitis.

CDR3 in DNA: TGTGCCAGCACCCCTCGCGGAACAGTAGGTTACGAGCAGTACTTC. Translated: CASTPRGTVGYEQYF. The chain combines TRBV6-1 with TRBJ2-7; unclear D gene. This CDR3 is built from 15 residues. Looked up from germline, CDR1 is MNHNS and CDR2 is SASEGT. Trimming removed 7 bases at V and 4 bases at J, with 20 bases between.